Listed here are 3 T cell receptor beta chains from one sample, sequenced in a study of blood T cell repertoires in COVID-19. This table comes from immunoSEQ multiplex PCR, and its TCRdb copy is limited to in-frame clones, with some not included. The sample consists of fewer than 200,000 clones, 70% to 85% of them appearing once. Sequenced input: PBMCs or T cells enriched from blood (not recorded which). Receptors originate from a man aged 45-65 years who had recovered from COVID-19.

This clone occurred once. The chain has TRBV7-9 and TRBJ2-7; D is possibly TRBD2 (7 bases). This CDR3 has 15 amino acids. Germline V gene data show CDR1 as SEHNR and CDR2 as FQNEAQ (reference sequence). V lost 5 bases, J lost 5 bases, and 19 bases lay in between. CDR3 in DNA: TGTGCCAGCAGCCGTTCGCTAGGGGGGGTCCACGAGCAGTACTTC. This gives the protein CASSRSLGGVHEQYF.

The chain has TRBV6-4 and TRBJ1-1; the match to TRBD1 covers 8 bases. This CDR3 comprises 14 residues. The germline V gene encodes CDR1 MRHNA and CDR2 SNTAGT. J gave up 8 bases and V 3 bases, and 8 bases lay outside the gene matches. This CDR3 reads CASSEYPRTGEAFF. CDR3 nucleotides: TGTGCCAGCAGTGAATATCCCAGGACAGGGGAAGCTTTCTTT.

The gene calls are TRBV18 and TRBJ1-3; unclear D gene. From germline, CDR1 is KGHSH and CDR2 LQKENI. V was shortened by 6 bases and J by 3 bases, with 6 bases between the two germline ends. This CDR3 has 12 amino acids. Here the CDR3 DNA reads TGTGCCAGCTCCGACAATGGAAACACCATATATTTT. This gives the protein CASSDNGNTIYF.